The next 7 T cell receptor beta chains were all read from a single sample in a study of graft-versus-host responses after intestinal transplantation. Their antigens remain unidentified. Here immunoSEQ multiplex PCR was the method, and the copy in TCRdb shows in-frame clones only, minus some. The sample includes tens of thousands of clones, 80% to 95% of them seen just once. Source: unstimulated CD4+ T cells sorted from spleen or lymph node cells, taken before transplant. Receptors were obtained from a human donor who was the organ donor for an intestinal transplant.

This chain joins TRBV28 and TRBJ2-7; D gene unclear. Germline CDR1 and CDR2: MDHEN and SYDVKM. The CDR3 runs to 11 residues. Trimming cost V 2 bases and J 6 bases, with 5 bases left between them. Here the CDR3 reads CASSLRTEQYF. CDR3 nucleotides: TGTGCCAGCAGTTTACGAACCGAGCAGTACTTC.

The CDR3 DNA follows: TGTGCCAGTATGGGACTAGCGGGAGAACAAGAGACCCAGTACTTC. Its translation: CASMGLAGEQETQYF. The V call is TRBV27, the J call TRBJ2-5, with 14 bases identical to TRBD2. The J segment lost 2 bases and the V segment lost 9 bases, leaving 5 bases of the junction unmatched. CDR3 length: 15 residues. Germline values: CDR1 MNHEY, CDR2 SMNVEV (reference sequence).

The V gene is TRBV30, the J gene TRBJ2-7; D is perhaps TRBD2 (5 bases). Deletions cut 4 bases from V and 6 bases from J, with 16 bases between. There are 13 residues in the CDR3. Germline V CDR1 and CDR2: GTSNPN, SVGIG (reference sequence). The CDR3 loop reads CAWKAGLRGEQYF. CDR3 coding DNA: TGTGCCTGGAAGGCGGGCCTCCGGGGCGAGCAGTACTTC. The whole variable domain, remainder taken from reference TRBV30 and TRBJ2-7, is SQTIHQWPATLVQPVGSPLSLECTVEGTSNPNLYWYRQAAGRGLQLLFYSVGIGQISSEVPQNLSASRPQDRQFILSSKKLLLSDSGFYLCAWKAGLRGEQYFGPGTRLTVT.

This chain connects TRBV5-6 to TRBJ1-1; D ambiguous. The CDR3 is made up of 13 amino acids. V shed 2 bases and J shed 10 bases, with 15 bases lying between them. CDR1 SGHDT and CDR2 YYEEEE come from the germline V gene. The CDR3 protein is CASSFSGLPGAFF. CDR3 in DNA: TGTGCCAGCAGCTTTTCAGGCCTCCCAGGAGCTTTCTTT.

As regards this clone: The sample contains more than one DNA sequence encoding this CDR3. This chain uses TRBV7-2 with TRBJ2-3; 8 bases fit TRBD2. The V and J ends lost 3 bases and 1 base, in that order; junction bases with no gene match: 0. The CDR3 totals 14 residues. Germline V gives CDR1 SGHTA, CDR2 FQGNSA. CDR3 sequence: CASSLTSGTDTQYF. CDR3 DNA: TGTGCCAGCAGCTTGACTAGCGGCACAGATACGCAGTATTTT.

The genes are TRBV4-2 and TRBJ2-1, with 8 bases that match TRBD2. Germline values: CDR1 LGHNA, CDR2 YNFKEQ. The trim removed 0 bases at V and 4 bases at J, leaving 2 bases unmatched. The CDR3 length is 15 residues. The CDR3 reads CASSQDSGSYNEQFF. The CDR3 DNA reads TGTGCCAGCAGCCAAGACAGCGGGAGTTACAATGAGCAGTTCTTC.

The chain links TRBV19 to TRBJ2-7; weak D call: TRBD1 (6 bases). Germline loops: CDR1 LNHDA, CDR2 SQIVND (reference sequence). Trimming took 6 bases from V and 4 from J, leaving 7 bases between them. This CDR3 contains 11 residues. The CDR3 nucleotides are TGTGCCAGTAGCAGGGGTTACGAGCAGTACTTC. Translated: CASSRGYEQYF.